The text below deals with one TCR beta chain. The sample has other DNA sequences that encode this CDR3 too. V shed 0 bases and J shed 5 bases, with 2 bases lying between them. CDR1 GTSNPN and CDR2 SVGIG come from the germline V gene (reference sequence). The CDR3 extends over 11 amino acids. CD45RO-negative CD8 cells positively selected for CCR7 made up the naive population, which excluded terminally differentiated effector memory CD45RA+ cells. As originally analysed: Because ImmunoSEQ provided only junction sequences with no quality scores, the filtering differed. Sequencing was performed with immunoSEQ multiplex PCR; in TCRdb, only in-frame clones are kept and a portion is missing. D and trimming come from the DNA, and the V and J calls and clone size come from that table. The profile shows about 680,000 clones, roughly nine tenths of them singletons. This sample was taken from a study of shared clonotypes between healthy human individuals. Study in general: Donors consisted of two women and three men between 18 and 49. Three CD4 naive, three CD4 memory, two CD8 naive and one CD8 memory plate were used per donor.

The genes are TRBV30 and TRBJ2-1; D unclear. This TCR came from a man in his thirties or forties in good health. The specimen was naive CD8+ T cells sorted from blood. DNA for the CDR3: TGTGCCTGGAGTGTAGACAATGAGCAGTTCTTC. It encodes CAWSVDNEQFF.